This T cell receptor (beta chain) originates from a study of T cells in Graves' hyperthyroidism and ophthalmopathy. V lost 2 bases to trimming and J lost 2 bases, with 9 bases between them. The V gene's germline CDR1 is MNHEY and CDR2 SMNVEV (reference sequence). This CDR3 spans 14 amino acids. This clonotype showed up many times. Isolation of PBMCs was performed on around 9.8 ml fresh peripheral blood. Amplified TCR beta CDR3 regions came from RNA transcripts. The HTBI set primed first-round TCR CDR3 RT-PCR. TCRdb analysed the multiplex PCR reads with MiXCR anew, one entry per CDR3 protein. The table lists about 740,000 distinct CDR3 sequences, approximately 14% of them singletons.

This TCR was sampled from a woman aged 18-30 years with Graves' hyperthyroidism. This rearrangement joins TRBV27 to TRBJ2-5, with D perhaps being TRBD1 or TRBD2 (5 bases each). The sample consisted of blood. CDR3 region: CASSLLGPQETQYF. DNA of the CDR3: TGTGCCAGCAGTTTACTGGGACCACAAGAGACCCAGTACTTC.